What follows describes a single T cell receptor beta chain. These data originate in a study of T-cell reconstitution after alpha-beta-depleted transplantation in children. This CDR3 comprises 15 residues. V was clipped by 3 bases and J by 2 bases; unmatched bases: 5. Germline V gene sequence: CDR1 LNHNV, CDR2 YYDKDF (reference sequence). As it was prepared, the TCRbeta library received unique molecular identifiers. A single record per CDR3 protein comes from TCRdb applying MiXCR to the PCR reads. Of approximately 190,000 distinct CDR3 sequences listed, under 8.5% are singletons. The receptor's source is a male patient aged 2 to 10 who had a stem cell transplant for acute myeloid leukemia, so the T cells may come from the graft donor. The chain carries TRBV15 and TRBJ2-5; TRBD1 agrees at 8 bases. The sample was PBMCs, mostly from graft donor cells, taken 360 days after TCRalphabeta/CD19-depleted stem cell transplant. The CDR3 DNA reads as TGTGCCACCAGCAGGAAGACAGGGGTACAAGAGACCCAGTACTTC. It codes for CATSRKTGVQETQYF.